The clone carrying this TCR beta chain has more than one count but fewer than ten. At a deep level, the assay was run. The repertoire was sequenced with immunoSEQ multiplex PCR; TCRdb's copy has only in-frame clones and lacks some. The repertoire holds approximately 700,000 clones, about 80% seen once, with more than 1.5% in the top ten. In germline, CDR1 is MGHDK, CDR2 SYGVNS. The V segment lost 2 bases and the J segment 7 bases; nucleotides outside the gene matches: 6. This CDR3 is built from 15 residues. The sample comes from a study of shared clonotypes between healthy human individuals. What was sequenced was memory CD4+ T cells sorted from blood. Subset here: CD45RA-negative fraction. The rearrangement joins TRBV25-1 to TRBJ1-2; 11 bases match TRBD1. This TCR was sampled from a woman aged 30 to 39 in good health. The CDR3 loop reads CASSEHRDRGFGYTF. CDR3 coding DNA: TGTGCCAGCAGTGAACACCGGGACAGGGGGTTTGGCTACACCTTC.